The 18 T cell receptor beta chains in this list originate from one sample, sequenced in a study of T cell clones after liver transplantation. This table comes from immunoSEQ multiplex PCR, and its TCRdb copy is limited to in-frame clones, with some not included. The sample has about 33,000 clones; approximately 96% are singletons. This specimen consisted of CD8+ T cells from blood, obtained 12 months after liver transplant. Receptors were obtained from a human patient who received a liver transplant. A subset of T cells may come from the graft donor.

The rearrangement links TRBV18 to TRBJ2-1; no firm D call. The CDR3 runs to 13 residues. Deletions cut 3 bases from V and 5 bases from J, with 8 bases between. The germline V gene encodes CDR1 KGHSH and CDR2 LQKENI. CDR3 in amino acids: CASSPESHNEQFF. CDR3 coding DNA: TGTGCCAGCTCACCGGAGAGCCACAATGAGCAGTTCTTC.

This chain joins TRBV5-4 and TRBJ2-7; 12 bases fit TRBD2. CDR3 length: 20 amino acids. Unmatched junction bases numbered 24, after V lost 2 bases and J lost 9 bases. The V gene's germline CDR1 is SGHNT and CDR2 YYREEE (reference sequence). CDR3 region: CASSFRGLAGSSTVPLGQYF. The DNA of the CDR3 is TGTGCCAGCAGCTTTCGTGGACTAGCGGGATCGTCTACTGTCCCGTTGGGGCAGTACTTC.

The chain recombines TRBV27 with TRBJ2-1; TRBD1 might be the D (5 bases). V lost 6 bases and J 4 bases, leaving 19 bases between the germline ends. Germline CDR1 reads MNHEY; CDR2 reads SMNVEV (reference sequence). This CDR3 contains 16 residues. The DNA for the CDR3 is TGTGCCAGCAGGGCGAAGGGGTACCCCCTGTACAATGAGCAGTTCTTC. Protein sequence: CASRAKGYPLYNEQFF.

The chain links TRBV9 to TRBJ2-1; D not certain. Germline CDR1 reads SGDLS; CDR2 reads YYNGEE. The V and J ends lost 4 bases and 3 bases respectively, with 8 bases between them. The CDR3 loop spans 13 amino acids. The CDR3 DNA sequence: TGTGCCAGCAGCCCTCCTAGCTACAATGAGCAGTTCTTC. This translates into CASSPPSYNEQFF.

The chain employs TRBV10-3 and TRBJ1-4, with D maybe TRBD1 (5 bases). Looked up from germline, CDR1 is ENHRY and CDR2 is SYGVKD. Trimming stripped 3 bases from V and 8 bases from J, with 13 bases between. The CDR3 is 14 amino acids. CDR3 region: CAISDSGSWEKLFF. Here the CDR3 DNA reads TGTGCCATCAGTGATTCAGGGAGCTGGGAAAAACTGTTTTTT.

The chain links TRBV19 to TRBJ1-1, with TRBD1 as a possible D gene (6 bases). The V end lost 5 bases, the J end lost 7 bases, and 26 bases lay between the germline ends. CDR1 LNHDA and CDR2 SQIVND come from the germline V gene (reference sequence). The CDR3 runs to 17 residues. The CDR3 nucleotides read TGTGCCAGTAGTTCTATCGTTATGGACAGCTCCCCCCTTGAAGCTTTCTTT. It is translated as CASSSIVMDSSPLEAFF.

The rearrangement uses TRBV2 and TRBJ2-7, with a possible D match to TRBD1 (6 bases). V lost 6 bases and J 3 bases, leaving 12 bases between the germline ends. The CDR3 totals 13 residues. Germline values: CDR1 SNHLY, CDR2 FYNNEI. CDR3 in DNA: TGTGCCAGCAGCGACAGGATTAACTACGAGCAGTACTTC. Its translation is CASSDRINYEQYF.

This chain joins TRBV6-6 and TRBJ2-1, with 7 bases matching TRBD2. V was pared by 4 bases and J by 4 bases, with 7 bases of the junction left unmatched. The CDR3 contains 15 residues. CDR1 is MNHNY and CDR2 is SVGAGI in the germline V gene (reference sequence). The CDR3: CASSWFSREYNEQFF. Here the CDR3 DNA reads TGTGCCAGCAGTTGGTTCTCGCGGGAGTACAATGAGCAGTTCTTC.

V is TRBV27 and J is TRBJ1-2; 8 bases fit TRBD1. J gave up 7 bases and V 5 bases, and 15 bases lay outside the gene matches. The length of the CDR3 is 16 residues. Germline values: CDR1 MNHEY, CDR2 SMNVEV (reference sequence). CDR3 in DNA: TGTGCCAGCAGTCCATCATCCGAGGACAGGGTATTTGGCTACACCTTC. It is translated as CASSPSSEDRVFGYTF.

The V gene is TRBV19, the J gene TRBJ2-7, with D perhaps matching TRBD1 (5 bases). V shed 5 bases and J shed 3 bases, with 8 bases lying between them. There are 12 residues in the CDR3. Germline V gene sequence: CDR1 LNHDA, CDR2 SQIVND (reference sequence). The CDR3: CASSDRSYEQYF. CDR3 DNA: TGTGCCAGTAGTGACAGAAGCTACGAGCAGTACTTC.

The CDR3, as DNA: TGTGCCAGCAGCTTGCCTGGGGGCGATGAGCAGTTCTTC. Protein sequence: CASSLPGGDEQFF. The chain is built from TRBV5-8 and TRBJ2-1; a possible D gene is TRBD1 (6 bases). Germline V gene data show CDR1 as SGHTS and CDR2 as YDEGEE. This CDR3 region has 13 residues. Deletions cut 1 base from V and 8 bases from J, with 10 bases between.

The chain recombines TRBV7-2 with TRBJ2-2, with D possibly matching TRBD2 (6 bases). The germline V gene has CDR1 SGHTA and CDR2 FQGNSA. V shed 5 bases and J shed 1 base, with 17 bases lying between them. The CDR3 runs 17 residues. CDR3 residues: CASSPPWLRENTGELFF. The CDR3 DNA sequence: TGTGCCAGCAGCCCCCCTTGGTTGCGGGAGAACACCGGGGAGCTGTTTTTT.

Remarks on this clone: Its ends do not fully match the called genes, so a read error is possible. J is TRBJ2-1 and V is TRBV29-1; no definite D call. This CDR3 has 14 residues. Germline V CDR1 and CDR2: SQVTM, ANQGSEA. The CDR3 loop is CGVASGLDYNEQFF. The DNA of the CDR3 is TGCGGCGTAGCTTCCGGCCTTGACTACAATGAGCAGTTCTTC.

In its sample, this clone was seen once. The J gene is TRBJ1-2, the V gene TRBV2; 8 bases are a match to TRBD1. Per the germline V gene, CDR1 is SNHLY and CDR2 is FYNNEI. Trimming at V came to 7 bases and at J to 4 bases, leaving 11 bases not matched to a gene. This CDR3 has 15 residues. DNA for the CDR3: TGTGCCAGCATTATAACGACAGGGGAGACCTATGGCTACACCTTC. It specifies CASIITTGETYGYTF. The full variable domain, completed using reference TRBV2 and TRBJ1-2, is EPEVTQTPSHQVTQMGQEVILRCVPISNHLYFYWYRQILGQKVEFLVSFYNNEISEKSEIFDDQFSVERPDGSNFTLKIRSTKLEDSAMYFCASIITTGETYGYTFGSGTRLTVV.

This rearrangement joins TRBV2 to TRBJ2-7, with 8 positions matching TRBD1. J gave up 6 bases and V 2 bases, and 6 bases lay outside the gene matches. The germline V gene encodes CDR1 SNHLY and CDR2 FYNNEI. This CDR3 is built from 14 residues. This chain's CDR3 is CASSERDRPFEQYF. Written as DNA, the CDR3 is TGTGCCAGCAGTGAACGGGACAGGCCCTTCGAGCAGTACTTC.

The V and J genes are TRBV27 and TRBJ2-7, with D tentatively TRBD1 (5 bases). The CDR3 is 15 amino acids. Trimming removed 8 bases from V and 4 bases from J, with 21 bases in between. Germline CDR1 MNHEY, CDR2 SMNVEV (reference sequence). Written as DNA, the CDR3 is TGTGCCAGCGCCCGCATACTGACAGACCCGTACGAGCAGTACTTC. Translated: CASARILTDPYEQYF.

V usage is TRBV7-8 and J usage is TRBJ2-3; the match to TRBD2 covers 9 bases. V lost 2 bases to trimming and J lost 4 bases; unmatched junction nucleotides: 4. Germline loops: CDR1 SGHVS, CDR2 FQNEAQ. This CDR3 region has 15 residues. CDR3 sequence reads: CASSLLAGFPDTQYF. The CDR3 nucleotides are TGTGCCAGCAGCTTACTAGCGGGATTCCCAGATACGCAGTATTTT.

The rearrangement joins TRBV5-6 to TRBJ1-2; 7 bases match TRBD1. J gave up 2 bases and V 5 bases, and 6 bases lay outside the gene matches. Germline V gene lookup returns CDR1 SGHDT and CDR2 YYEEEE. CDR3 length: 14 amino acids. CDR3: CASRQGRSNYGYTF. CDR3 bases: TGTGCCAGCAGACAGGGGAGGTCGAACTATGGCTACACCTTC.